This T cell receptor (beta chain) was captured by sequencing in a study of blood T cell repertoires in COVID-19. Data came from immunoSEQ multiplex PCR; TCRdb stores just in-frame clones and leaves some out. This table holds 180,000 or so clones, 80% to 85% found once. Across 24 US areas, participants ranged in age from 18 to 89 years. Recovered status in Cohort 3 required two negative PCRs, clearance, or symptom resolution. V was clipped by 4 bases and J by 7 bases; unmatched bases: 11. The CDR3 loop spans 16 amino acids. In germline, CDR1 is LNHDA, CDR2 SQIVND (reference sequence). The sequence was collected from a man aged 35-49 years who had recovered from COVID-19. The chain recombines TRBV19 with TRBJ1-5, with 9 bases matching TRBD1. Sequencing was done on a sample of PBMCs or T cells enriched from blood (not recorded which). CDR3 coding DNA: TGTGCCAGTAGTAACCTCCGACAGGGGGTAGGCCAGCCCCAGCATTTT. Translated, it gives CASSNLRQGVGQPQHF. The full variable domain, completed using reference TRBV19 and TRBJ1-5, is DGGITQSPKYLFRKEGQNVTLSCEQNLNHDAMYWYRQDPGQGLRLIYYSQIVNDFQKGDIAEGYSVSREKKESFPLTVTSAQKNPTAFYLCASSNLRQGVGQPQHFGDGTRLSIL.